Below, one T cell receptor beta chain is given with its context. V was clipped by 6 bases and J by 5 bases; unmatched bases: 4. The CDR3 sequence is 14 residues long. Germline V gene sequence: CDR1 PRHDT, CDR2 FYEKMQ (reference sequence). These data originate in a study of blood T cell repertoires in COVID-19. Sequencing was performed with immunoSEQ multiplex PCR; in TCRdb, only in-frame clones are kept and a portion is missing. This sample has under 300,000 clones; approximately 91% occur once, and the top ten carry approximately 0.85%. Sequencing was performed on peripheral blood. The chain couples TRBV13 to TRBJ2-5, with 12 nucleotides matching TRBD2. The receptor's source is a woman between 35 and 50 years old who had recovered from COVID-19. The CDR3 loop is CASSSSGRAETQYF. The CDR3 DNA is TGTGCCAGCAGTTCTAGCGGGAGGGCGGAGACCCAGTACTTC.